This record covers a single T cell receptor (beta chain). In the authors' methods: Estimation of nucleated cell counts was performed using reference gene primer amplification. The protocol was immunoSEQ multiplex PCR, while the TCRdb copy is restricted to in-frame clones and leaves out a portion. That table supplies the V and J calls and clone size; D and trimming were determined from the DNA. The sample records 95,000 to 110,000 clones, nearly 90% being singletons. V dropped 5 bases and J dropped 7 bases, with 14 bases sitting between them. The CDR3 covers 13 residues. Germline V lookup: CDR1 MDHEN, CDR2 SYDVKM. The record originates from a study of blood T cell repertoires in COVID-19. Study-wide background: Spain, Italy and the United States supplied samples that represented acute and convalescent COVID-19. Sample material is recorded as cDNA or gDNA derived from T cells, B-cell-depleted T cells, or PBMCs.

The sample was peripheral blood. The chain combines TRBV28 with TRBJ1-2; D gene uncertain. The TCR comes from a man aged 50 to 60 in a cohort sampled during active COVID-19. The CDR3 region has the DNA TGTGCCAGCAGTGGAGCCCAAGGAGGTGGCTACACCTTC. Translating gives CASSGAQGGGYTF.